The 17 T cell receptor beta chains below all came from one sample that was sequenced in a study of cytomegalovirus exposure and HLA in healthy donors. Sequenced by immunoSEQ multiplex PCR; TCRdb stores in-frame clones only, minus some. The table shows about 310,000 clones, with 88% occurring only once. Sequencing input: PBMCs. The receptors were gathered from a man under 40 in good health and CMV-seronegative.

The J gene is TRBJ2-3, the V gene TRBV7-2; 9 nucleotides agree with TRBD2. CDR3 size: 14 residues. Germline loops: CDR1 SGHTA, CDR2 FQGNSA. J was trimmed by 6 bases and V by 5 bases; bases with no gene match: 6. The CDR3 DNA sequence: TGTGCCAGCAGCCTGGGACTAGCAGGGGATACGCAGTATTTT. This gives the protein CASSLGLAGDTQYF.

The gene calls are TRBV2 and TRBJ1-2; 11 positions agree with TRBD1. Germline V gene lookup returns CDR1 SNHLY and CDR2 FYNNEI. With V trimmed by 8 bases and J by 7 bases, 6 bases remained unmatched. The CDR3 contains 13 residues. CDR3 DNA sequence: TGTGCCAGCTGGGACAGGGGGATCTTTGGCTACACCTTC. It codes for CASWDRGIFGYTF.

The chain recombines TRBV7-2 with TRBJ2-7; D is perhaps TRBD1 (6 bases). The V end lost 5 bases, the J end lost 0 bases, and 14 bases lay between the germline ends. This CDR3 has 15 amino acids. From germline, CDR1 is SGHTA and CDR2 FQGNSA. CDR3 nucleotides: TGTGCCAGCAGCCGCACTGGACAGAGCTCCTACGAGCAGTACTTC. Its translation is CASSRTGQSSYEQYF.

In its sample, this clone was seen once. The CDR3 loop reads CATGRQGMETQYF. The DNA of the CDR3 is TGTGCCACGGGAAGACAGGGGATGGAGACCCAGTACTTC. V is TRBV6-6 and J is TRBJ2-5, with 8 bases that match TRBD1. The V gene end was trimmed by 10 bases and the J gene end by 5 bases; junction bases not matched to a gene: 9. The germline CDR1 and CDR2 sequences are MNHNY and SVGAGI (reference sequence). This CDR3 has 13 amino acids.

The J gene is TRBJ1-5, the V gene TRBV5-6; D gene uncertain. Trimming shortened V by 3 bases and J by 0 bases, and 7 bases separated the two germline ends. The germline V gene encodes CDR1 SGHDT and CDR2 YYEEEE. This CDR3 spans 14 amino acids. Here the CDR3 DNA reads TGTGCCAGCAGCTCCCGGGGTAGCAATCAGCCCCAGCATTTT. Its translation: CASSSRGSNQPQHF. Full variable domain (remainder filled in from reference TRBV5-6 and TRBJ1-5): DAGVTQSPTHLIKTRGQQVTLRCSPKSGHDTVSWYQQALGQGPQFIFQYYEEEERQRGNFPDRFSGHQFPNYSSELNVNALLLGDSALYLCASSSRGSNQPQHFGDGTRLSIL.

The chain joins TRBV2 to TRBJ1-3; D unclear. The germline CDR1 and CDR2 sequences are SNHLY and FYNNEI. The CDR3 sequence is 15 residues long. Between the trimmed V and J ends, which lost 2 bases and 0 bases, there was a span of 8 bases. CDR3 amino acids: CASSELGLSGNTIYF. As DNA, the CDR3 is TGTGCCAGCAGTGAATTGGGCCTCTCTGGAAACACCATATATTTT.

The chain is built from TRBV7-9 and TRBJ2-7, with TRBD2 matching over 10 bases. This CDR3 spans 16 amino acids. The trim removed 6 bases at V and 1 base at J, leaving 9 bases unmatched. Germline-derived CDR1 and CDR2 are SEHNR and FQNEAQ (reference sequence). The CDR3, as DNA: TGTGCCAGCAGTTCTACCGGGACTAGCGATTCCTACGAGCAGTACTTC. Encoded protein: CASSSTGTSDSYEQYF.

The chain joins TRBV7-8 to TRBJ2-5; D may be TRBD1 (7 bases). The CDR3 is made up of 15 amino acids. The germline V and J ends were trimmed by 3 bases and 5 bases, with 16 bases remaining between them. Germline values: CDR1 SGHVS, CDR2 FQNEAQ. The CDR3 reads CASSFGTPGGETQYF. The CDR3 DNA sequence: TGTGCCAGCAGCTTCGGGACTCCAGGGGGGGAGACCCAGTACTTC.

The V call is TRBV4-1, the J call TRBJ1-4; D might be TRBD1 (6 bases). V lost 2 bases and J lost 5, with 12 bases in between. Germline V gene sequence: CDR1 MGHRA, CDR2 YSYEKL. The CDR3 extends over 15 amino acids. CDR3 sequence: CASSQTTGENEKLFF. DNA of the CDR3: TGCGCCAGCAGCCAAACGACAGGTGAAAATGAAAAACTGTTTTTT.

This sequence joins TRBV30 and TRBJ1-1; TRBD1 matches at 7 bases. CDR3 length: 18 amino acids. Germline trimming cut 3 bases from V and 3 bases from J; bases unmatched to any gene: 19. Per the germline V gene, CDR1 is GTSNPN and CDR2 is SVGIG (reference sequence). The DNA for the CDR3 is TGTGCCTGGAGGGGTTTTGACAGGGATCTTTTGACGGACACTGAAGCTTTCTTT. Its protein product is CAWRGFDRDLLTDTEAFF.

The chain links TRBV4-1 to TRBJ2-7, with TRBD1 matching over 7 bases. This CDR3 is 15 amino acids long. Germline V CDR1 and CDR2: MGHRA, YSYEKL. The ends lost 3 bases at V and 3 bases at J; junction bases unmatched: 8. CDR3 amino acids: CASSQTGPVNYEQYF. The CDR3 nucleotides are TGCGCCAGCAGCCAGACAGGGCCCGTAAACTACGAGCAGTACTTC.

This chain links TRBV6-6 with TRBJ1-5; D gene ambiguous. Looked up from germline, CDR1 is MNHNY and CDR2 is SVGAGI (reference sequence). This CDR3 is built from 13 residues. With 7 bases removed from V and 4 bases from J, the gap between germline ends came to 11 bases. Written as DNA, the CDR3 is TGTGCCAGCAAACGGGGTGAGAATCAGCCCCAGCATTTT. As protein: CASKRGENQPQHF.

In the case of this clone: Additional DNA sequences in this sample encode the identical CDR3. The rearrangement joins TRBV7-9 to TRBJ2-7, with a tentative D call TRBD2 (5 bases). Trimming shortened V by 5 bases and J by 3 bases, and 8 bases separated the two germline ends. This CDR3 is 12 amino acids long. Germline CDR1 and CDR2: SEHNR and FQNEAQ (reference sequence). The CDR3 protein is CASSPTSYEQYF. The DNA of the CDR3 is TGTGCCAGCAGCCCCACTAGCTACGAGCAGTACTTC.

The J gene is TRBJ2-2, the V gene TRBV6-6; D possibly corresponds to TRBD2 (6 bases). This CDR3 spans 14 amino acids. Germline CDR1 reads MNHNY; CDR2 reads SVGAGI (reference sequence). The V end was cut by 7 bases, the J end by 5 bases, with 14 bases between. CDR3 region: CASILTSPTGELFF. CDR3 coding DNA: TGTGCCAGCATCCTCACTAGCCCGACCGGGGAGCTGTTTTTT.

The chain joins TRBV7-2 to TRBJ2-2; D may be TRBD2 (5 bases). CDR3 length equals 12 residues. Germline-derived CDR1 and CDR2 are SGHTA and FQGNSA. V dropped 3 bases and J dropped 8 bases, with 7 bases sitting between them. CDR3 bases: TGTGCCAGCAGCTTTGTAGCGGGGGAGCTGTTTTTT. Its translation: CASSFVAGELFF.

This clone was observed a few times. The chain carries TRBV7-9 and TRBJ2-7; TRBD2 aligns across 7 bases. The CDR3 extends over 15 amino acids. Trimming took 4 bases from V and 0 from J; bases not matched to a gene: 6. The V gene's germline CDR1 is SEHNR and CDR2 FQNEAQ (reference sequence). CDR3 bases: TGTGCCAGCAGCTGGAGCGGGGACTTCTCCTACGAGCAGTACTTC. This gives the protein CASSWSGDFSYEQYF.

This clone was seen a handful of times. V and J are TRBV9 and TRBJ1-2; D is undetermined. The V end was cut by 6 bases, the J end by 3 bases, with 9 bases between. The V gene's germline CDR1 is SGDLS and CDR2 YYNGEE. The CDR3 runs to 12 residues. The chain's CDR3 is CASNPLYYGYTF. As DNA, the CDR3 is TGTGCCAGCAACCCACTGTACTATGGCTACACCTTC.